Following are 31 T cell receptor beta chains from one sample sequenced in a study of regulatory T cells in long-lasting Graves disease. As for time point: newly diagnosed GD, antithyroid drugs for less than 3 months. The authors made the TCR library using RNA they extracted from PBMCs. Through Arm-PCR of CDR3 regions and iRepertoire HTBI primers, TCR beta libraries were built. TCRdb re-called the multiplex PCR reads with MiXCR, one entry per CDR3 protein. The profile shows 600,000 to 650,000 distinct CDR3 sequences, roughly 16% of them singletons. This sample was shared with a second study, whose subject was T cells in Graves' hyperthyroidism and ophthalmopathy.

The input for sequencing was peripheral blood mononuclear cells (PBMCs), taken at new diagnosis, from a patient treated with antithyroid drugs. The receptors were sampled from a woman aged 30 to 39 with Graves disease.

This clonotype appeared many times. This chain joins TRBV18 and TRBJ1-1; D is undetermined. V was shortened by 3 bases and J by 1 base, with 6 bases between the two germline ends. Germline values: CDR1 KGHSH, CDR2 LQKENI. The CDR3 is 13 residues long. For the CDR3, the DNA is TGTGCCAGCTCACCTTCTCAGAACACTGAAGCTTTCTTT. Amino acids: CASSPSQNTEAFF.

The chain joins TRBV6-1 to TRBJ2-7; 7 bases match TRBD2. V was pared by 8 bases and J by 5 bases, with 21 bases of the junction left unmatched. The CDR3 loop spans 17 amino acids. The germline V gene encodes CDR1 MNHNS and CDR2 SASEGT. The CDR3 bases are TGTGCCAGCTTCGAAACCCGTTGGGCGGGAGTAATCCACGAGCAGTACTTC. It is translated as CASFETRWAGVIHEQYF.

The table lists this clonotype with many counts. The chain is built from TRBV7-8 and TRBJ2-5; D might be TRBD1 or TRBD2, each matching 5 bases. The CDR3 sequence is 14 residues long. CDR1 SGHVS and CDR2 FQNEAQ come from the germline V gene. V lost 4 bases and J lost 4, with 13 bases in between. CDR3 DNA sequence: TGTGCCAGCAGCTGGGGACCGATAGGAGAGACCCAGTACTTC. Its translation is CASSWGPIGETQYF.

There are many counts of this clonotype. This chain uses TRBV6-1 with TRBJ1-2; 9 bases align to TRBD1. Trimming removed 6 bases from V and 0 bases from J; junction bases left unmatched: 8. The CDR3 runs to 16 residues. Germline V gene lookup returns CDR1 MNHNS and CDR2 SASEGT. CDR3 region: CASREQGAQANYGYTF. CDR3 in DNA: TGTGCCAGCAGGGAACAGGGGGCGCAAGCTAACTATGGCTACACCTTC.

This clonotype has more than one count but fewer than ten. The chain carries TRBV5-1 and TRBJ1-1; 7 bases map to TRBD1. V dropped 4 bases and J dropped 6; count of bases not matched to a gene: 12. The CDR3 spans 15 residues. CDR1 SGHRS and CDR2 YFSETQ come from the germline V gene. CDR3 bases: TGCGCCAGCAGCCCGGCTACAGGGGACAGAGCTGAAGCTTTCTTT. It encodes CASSPATGDRAEAFF. Together with reference TRBV5-1 and TRBJ1-1, the CDR3 gives the full variable domain: KAGVTQTPRYLIKTRGQQVTLSCSPISGHRSVSWYQQTPGQGLQFLFEYFSETQRNKGNFPGRFSGRQFSNSRSEMNVSTLELGDSALYLCASSPATGDRAEAFFGQGTRLTVV.

In this sample, this clonotype turned up a few times. The chain combines TRBV20-1 with TRBJ2-1; D is uncertain. Germline CDR1 and CDR2: DFQATT and SNEGSKA (reference sequence). The V gene lost 7 bases and the J gene lost 0 bases, with 13 bases spanning the gap. The CDR3 has 14 amino acids. In DNA form, the CDR3 reads TGCAGTGAATTAGGCGGTAGCTCCTACAATGAGCAGTTCTTC. Translating gives CSELGGSSYNEQFF.

There are a few counts of this clonotype. Given a much more abundant clone one base away, this may be a read error. This chain uses TRBV2 with TRBJ2-1; D might be TRBD1 or TRBD2, each matching 6 bases. This CDR3 has 14 residues. Germline V CDR1 and CDR2: SNHLY, FYNNEI. The CDR3 DNA sequence: TGTGCCAGCAGTGGCGTGGCGGGAAGGGGGACCCGGTACTTC. Protein product: CASSGVAGRGTRYF.

This clonotype was observed many times. V usage is TRBV6-1 and J usage is TRBJ2-5, with D perhaps matching TRBD1 or TRBD2 (5 bases each). Germline V lookup: CDR1 MNHNS, CDR2 SASEGT. Trimming cost V 4 bases and J 5 bases, with 11 bases left between them. The CDR3 contains 13 residues. The CDR3 DNA follows: TGTGCCAGCAGTGTGGTGGGGGACGAGACCCAGTACTTC. Translating it yields CASSVVGDETQYF.

As regards this clonotype: The germline gene is not matched at one end of the junction; a read error may be the cause. The rearrangement uses TRBV19 and TRBJ2-2, with 8 bases identical to TRBD2. This CDR3 is built from 16 residues. CDR1 LNHDA and CDR2 SQIVND come from the germline V gene (reference sequence). The CDR3 nucleotides read TGTGCCAGTAGTATTAGGGGGACTAGTGGCCTCGGGGGGCTGTTTTTT. Translated, it gives CASSIRGTSGLGGLFF.

This clonotype was counted at least ten times. The chain couples TRBV11-2 to TRBJ2-3; D perhaps matches TRBD2 (5 bases). The V gene's germline CDR1 is SGHAT and CDR2 FQNNGV. Trimming shortened V by 4 bases and J by 0 bases, and 8 bases separated the two germline ends. CDR3 length equals 14 residues. The CDR3: CASSSGGSTDTQYF. CDR3 nucleotides: TGTGCCAGCAGCTCCGGAGGAAGCACAGATACGCAGTATTTT.

Note on this clonotype: This may arise from a read error, as a much more abundant clone is one base away. CDR3 amino acids: CASSHRTDGYTF. For the CDR3, the DNA is TGCGCCAGCAGCCACAGGACGGATGGCTACACCTTC. The V and J genes are TRBV5-1 and TRBJ1-2, with D possibly TRBD1 on 5 matching bases. The length of the CDR3 is 12 residues. Germline CDR1 reads SGHRS; CDR2 reads YFSETQ. V shed 4 bases and J shed 6 bases, with 10 bases lying between them.

This clonotype was recorded only once. This may be a read error, as it is one base from a much larger clone. The V call is TRBV7-2, the J call TRBJ2-4, with 9 positions matching TRBD2. J lost 12 bases, V lost 6 bases, and 21 bases had no gene match. CDR1 SGHTA and CDR2 FQGNSA come from the germline V gene. This CDR3 is built from 17 residues. Written as DNA, the CDR3 is TGTGCCAGCAGATCCCAGGGGCGGGAGGGGTTTTCGTACACTCAGTACTTC. Translation: CASRSQGREGFSYTQYF.

This clonotype has a count of ten or more. The chain has TRBV28 and TRBJ1-5; D gene ambiguous. V was cut by 6 bases and J by 7 bases, with 19 bases left in between. The CDR3 loop spans 15 amino acids. Germline V CDR1 and CDR2: MDHEN, SYDVKM. CDR3 DNA: TGTGCCAGCAGATCAGTACGTAGGGTACTCCAGCCCCAGCATTTT. Protein product: CASRSVRRVLQPQHF.

The sample holds many counts of this clonotype. V usage is TRBV28 and J usage is TRBJ1-1, with 12 bases identical to TRBD1. Germline values: CDR1 MDHEN, CDR2 SYDVKM. Losses at the gene ends were 8 bases for V and 9 bases for J; bases not matched to a gene: 16. This CDR3 is 16 amino acids long. The CDR3 loop is CASSGEGQGAVRQAFF. Written as DNA, the CDR3 is TGTGCCAGCTCCGGCGAGGGACAGGGGGCTGTGCGACAAGCTTTCTTT.

This clonotype was observed many times. V and J are TRBV29-1 and TRBJ2-3; D possibly corresponds to TRBD2 (5 bases). Germline V gene data show CDR1 as SQVTM and CDR2 as ANQGSEA. Trimming left V 4 bases short and J 2 bases short, with 10 bases between. This CDR3 contains 13 residues. CDR3 loop: CSVGGGFTDTQYF. The CDR3 coding sequence is TGCAGCGTTGGTGGCGGGTTCACAGATACGCAGTATTTT.

This sequence joins TRBV28 and TRBJ2-3, with D possibly called TRBD1 or TRBD2 (5 bases each). The CDR3 has 15 residues. V was pared by 5 bases and J by 3 bases, with 15 bases between. CDR1 is MDHEN, CDR2 SYDVKM, per germline. CDR3 DNA: TGTGCCAGCAGTGGGCCGGGACCGAGGACAGATACGCAGTATTTT. It encodes CASSGPGPRTDTQYF.

This clonotype was seen ten or more times. The chain joins TRBV2 to TRBJ2-7, with 10 bases fitting TRBD1. This CDR3 spans 19 amino acids. After removal of 6 bases from V and 0 bases from J, the junction contained 17 bases not matched to a gene. Germline lookup yields CDR1 SNHLY and CDR2 FYNNEI. This CDR3 is CASRRPRDRGGFGSYEQYF. The CDR3 bases are TGTGCCAGCAGACGTCCCAGGGACAGGGGAGGATTTGGCTCCTACGAGCAGTACTTC.

The chain links TRBV5-1 to TRBJ2-2, with TRBD2 identical over 11 bases. Germline V CDR1 and CDR2: SGHRS, YFSETQ. V trimming: 0 bases; J trimming: 4 bases; junction bases outside the gene matches: 2. This CDR3 contains 16 residues. In nucleotides, the CDR3 is TGCGCCAGCAGCTTGGTAGCGGGAGGGCCCACCGGGGAGCTGTTTTTT. Its protein product is CASSLVAGGPTGELFF.

This clonotype was found many times. This chain joins TRBV28 and TRBJ2-5; TRBD1 matches at 8 bases. From germline, CDR1 is MDHEN and CDR2 SYDVKM. V dropped 3 bases and J dropped 5; count of bases not matched to a gene: 5. This CDR3 has 14 amino acids. In nucleotides, the CDR3 is TGTGCCAGCAGTTTTCTCAGGGGGCAGGAGACCCAGTACTTC. Its protein is CASSFLRGQETQYF.

On this clonotype itself: With only one base between it and a far larger clone, this is likely a read error. CDR3 amino acids: CASSPRSRTEHYEQYF. CDR3 nucleotide sequence: TGTGCCAGCAGTCCAAGATCACGGACAGAGCACTACGAGCAGTACTTC. This chain uses TRBV6-1 with TRBJ2-7, with D perhaps TRBD1 (6 bases). From germline, CDR1 is MNHNS and CDR2 SASEGT. This CDR3 spans 16 amino acids. Trimming left V 5 bases short and J 3 bases short, with 20 bases between.

This clonotype was detected only a few times. This chain joins TRBV27 and TRBJ2-1; D gene uncertain. Between the trimmed V and J ends, which lost 3 bases and 4 bases, there was a span of 10 bases. The CDR3 consists of 14 residues. From germline, CDR1 is MNHEY and CDR2 SMNVEV (reference sequence). The CDR3 loop is CASSFVGKYNEQFF. The DNA for the CDR3 is TGTGCCAGCAGTTTTGTAGGAAAATACAATGAGCAGTTCTTC.

The chain recombines TRBV29-1 with TRBJ2-7; 10 nucleotides match TRBD1. The trim removed 6 bases at V and 6 bases at J, leaving 8 bases unmatched. This CDR3 comprises 13 residues. The germline V gene has CDR1 SQVTM and CDR2 ANQGSEA. CDR3 protein: CSVAGTGVSEQYF. In nucleotides, the CDR3 is TGCAGCGTCGCCGGGACAGGGGTTAGCGAGCAGTACTTC.

In this sample, this clonotype turned up many times. The chain combines TRBV11-2 with TRBJ2-3; D unclear. The CDR3 is 15 residues long. Germline CDR1 is SGHAT and CDR2 is FQNNGV. The V end lost 4 bases, the J end lost 5 bases, and 16 bases lay between the germline ends. The CDR3: CASSSNWDSGDTQYF. CDR3 in DNA: TGTGCCAGCAGCTCTAACTGGGATTCGGGAGATACGCAGTATTTT.

This clonotype was counted between two and nine times. This chain uses TRBV9 with TRBJ2-1, with 7 bases that match TRBD1. CDR3 size: 15 residues. CDR1 is SGDLS, CDR2 YYNGEE, per germline. V shed 4 bases and J 4 bases; nucleotides not matched to a gene: 8. The CDR3 is CASSYQGVGYNEQFF. The DNA of the CDR3 is TGTGCCAGCAGCTATCAGGGGGTGGGGTACAATGAGCAGTTCTTC.

This clonotype was counted at least ten times. The rearrangement links TRBV3-1 to TRBJ2-1, with 9 bases fitting TRBD2. Looked up from germline, CDR1 is LGHDT and CDR2 is YNNKEL (reference sequence). The length of the CDR3 is 18 residues. V shed 3 bases, J shed 2 bases, and the junction held 11 bases outside the gene matches. This CDR3 reads CASSQHSGSKNAYNEQFF. The CDR3 DNA reads TGTGCCAGCAGCCAGCATAGCGGGAGCAAGAACGCCTACAATGAGCAGTTCTTC.

The rearrangement links TRBV2 to TRBJ2-3; D is unclear. Germline CDR1 and CDR2: SNHLY and FYNNEI. V dropped 4 bases and J dropped 5 bases, with 19 bases sitting between them. This CDR3 spans 16 amino acids. CDR3: CASSGWIGIVIDTQYF. In DNA form, the CDR3 reads TGTGCCAGCAGTGGATGGATTGGGATCGTAATAGATACGCAGTATTTT.

The CDR3 sequence: CASSLWPQSYNSPLHF. CDR3 nucleotide sequence: TGTGCCAGCAGTCTATGGCCACAGAGCTATAATTCACCCCTCCACTTT. The J gene is TRBJ1-6, the V gene TRBV12-3 or TRBV12-4; D is unresolved. The CDR3 contains 16 residues. V was clipped by 5 bases and J by 3 bases, with 14 bases between them.

Many counts were recorded for this clonotype. This chain uses TRBV6-5 with TRBJ2-7, with TRBD1 matching over 9 bases. Germline lookup yields CDR1 MNHEY and CDR2 SVGAGI. V was pared by 0 bases and J by 2 bases, with 2 bases of the junction left unmatched. The CDR3 is made up of 15 amino acids. The CDR3 spells CASSYSGTGTYEQYF. The CDR3 DNA sequence: TGTGCCAGCAGTTACTCTGGGACAGGGACCTACGAGCAGTACTTC.

This clonotype was counted ten times or more. J is TRBJ2-1 and V is TRBV5-1; tentatively, D is TRBD1 or TRBD2 (5 bases each). Trimming took 0 bases from V and 1 from J, leaving 8 bases between them. The CDR3 has 15 residues. Germline CDR1 and CDR2: SGHRS and YFSETQ. The CDR3 DNA reads as TGCGCCAGCAGCTTGGGGTGGGGGTCCTACAATGAGCAGTTCTTC. Encoded protein: CASSLGWGSYNEQFF.

This clonotype was seen a handful of times. The J gene is TRBJ2-2, the V gene TRBV11-3, with 7 bases fitting TRBD2. J gave up 5 bases and V 3 bases, and 12 bases lay outside the gene matches. CDR1 is SGHNT, CDR2 YENEEA, per germline. This CDR3 has 17 residues. The CDR3 reads CASSFGLGEGRTGELFF. The CDR3 bases are TGTGCCAGCAGCTTTGGACTCGGGGAGGGCCGAACCGGGGAGCTGTTTTTT.

This clonotype was seen many times. The chain joins TRBV2 to TRBJ2-7; TRBD1 might be the D (6 bases). The CDR3 is 14 residues long. V lost 8 bases to trimming and J lost 0 bases, with 14 bases between them. CDR1 is SNHLY and CDR2 is FYNNEI in the germline V gene. The CDR3 DNA is TGTGCCAGCCAAAGGGGGATAAGCTCCTACGAGCAGTACTTC. Translation gives CASQRGISSYEQYF.